This TCR beta chain originates from a study of cytomegalovirus exposure and HLA in healthy donors. This clone was picked up a small number of times. V gave up 1 base and J gave up 5 bases, with 8 bases separating them. Germline lookup yields CDR1 MDHEN and CDR2 SYDVKM. CDR3 size: 14 residues. PCR was performed using 60 Vbeta and 13 Jbeta primers. Sequenced by immunoSEQ multiplex PCR; TCRdb stores in-frame clones only, minus some. The sample consists of roughly 78,000 clones, roughly 64% of them appearing once. This TCR was recovered from a man aged 25-45 years in good health and CMV-seropositive. V usage is TRBV28 and J usage is TRBJ2-2, with D perhaps TRBD2 (5 bases). The specimen was PBMCs. CDR3 residues: CASSLYPGTGELFF. For the CDR3, the DNA is TGTGCCAGCAGTTTATATCCGGGGACCGGGGAGCTGTTTTTT.